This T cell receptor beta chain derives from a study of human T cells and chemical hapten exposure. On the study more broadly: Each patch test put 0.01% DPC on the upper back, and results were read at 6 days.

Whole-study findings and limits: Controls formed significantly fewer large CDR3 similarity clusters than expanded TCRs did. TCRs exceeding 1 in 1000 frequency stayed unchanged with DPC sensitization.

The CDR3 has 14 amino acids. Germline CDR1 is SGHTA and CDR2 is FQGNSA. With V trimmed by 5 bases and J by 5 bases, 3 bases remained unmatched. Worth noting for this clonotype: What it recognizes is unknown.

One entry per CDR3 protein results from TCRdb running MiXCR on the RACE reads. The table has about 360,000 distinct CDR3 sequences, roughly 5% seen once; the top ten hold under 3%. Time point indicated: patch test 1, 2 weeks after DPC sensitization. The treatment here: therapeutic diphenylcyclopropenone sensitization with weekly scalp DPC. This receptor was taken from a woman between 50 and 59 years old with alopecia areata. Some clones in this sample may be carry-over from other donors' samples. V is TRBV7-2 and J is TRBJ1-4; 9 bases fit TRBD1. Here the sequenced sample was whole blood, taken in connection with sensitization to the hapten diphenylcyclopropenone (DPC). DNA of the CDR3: TGTGCCAGCAGCGGGACAGGGAGGAATGAAAAACTGTTTTTT. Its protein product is CASSGTGRNEKLFF.